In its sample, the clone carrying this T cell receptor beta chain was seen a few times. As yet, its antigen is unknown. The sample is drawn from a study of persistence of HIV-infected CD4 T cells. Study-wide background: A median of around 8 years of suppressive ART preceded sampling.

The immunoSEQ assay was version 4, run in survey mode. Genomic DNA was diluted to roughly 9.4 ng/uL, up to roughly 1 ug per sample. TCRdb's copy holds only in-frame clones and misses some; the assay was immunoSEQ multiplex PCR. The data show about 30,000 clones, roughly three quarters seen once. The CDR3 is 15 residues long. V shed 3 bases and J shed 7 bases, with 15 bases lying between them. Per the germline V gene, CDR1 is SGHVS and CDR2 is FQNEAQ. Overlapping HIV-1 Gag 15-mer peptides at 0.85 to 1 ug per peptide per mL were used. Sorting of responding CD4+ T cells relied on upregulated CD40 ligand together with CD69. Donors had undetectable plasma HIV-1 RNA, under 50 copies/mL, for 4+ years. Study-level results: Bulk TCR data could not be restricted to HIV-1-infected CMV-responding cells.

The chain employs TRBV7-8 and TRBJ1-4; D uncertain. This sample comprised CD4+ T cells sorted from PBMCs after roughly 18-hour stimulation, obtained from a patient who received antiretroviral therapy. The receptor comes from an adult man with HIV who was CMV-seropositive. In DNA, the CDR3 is TGTGCCAGCAGCTTCGCAGCCCCGGATGGTGAAAAACTGTTTTTT. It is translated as CASSFAAPDGEKLFF. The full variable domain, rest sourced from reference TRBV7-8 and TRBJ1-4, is GAGVSQSPRYKVAKRGQDVALRCDPISGHVSLFWYQQALGQGPEFLTYFQNEAQLDKSGLPSDRFFAERPEGSVSTLKIQRTQQEDSAVYLCASSFAAPDGEKLFFGSGTQLSVL.